This TCR beta chain was identified during a study of cytomegalovirus exposure and HLA in healthy donors. Study-level results: DRB1 showed the most TCR associations and HLA-C the fewest in a later analysis, as rates varied by HLA locus. About 87% or about 30% of the time was how often most TCR beta V segments were productive, according to an earlier analysis. The authors enumerated roughly 160 TCR beta chains as linked to cytomegalovirus.

Vbeta (60) and Jbeta (13) primers were used in the PCR. Profiling relied on immunoSEQ multiplex PCR, and the TCRdb table lists in-frame clones only, not all of them. The table includes approximately 120,000 clones, 75% detected once. At sampling all donors were nominally healthy, likely with unrecorded immune exposures. CDR1 and CDR2 from the germline V gene are SGHRS and YFSETQ. The V and J ends lost 5 bases and 4 bases, in that order; junction bases with no gene match: 5. This CDR3 is built from 15 residues. As regards this clone: What it binds is not known.

Sequencing was done on a sample of PBMCs. The TCR originated in a man younger than 40 in good health and CMV-seronegative. The gene calls are TRBV5-1 and TRBJ2-1; 11 bases are shared with TRBD2. CDR3 nucleotide sequence: TGCGCCAGCAGATATAGCGGGGGGGCTTACAATGAGCAGTTCTTC. Amino acids: CASRYSGGAYNEQFF. Using reference TRBV5-1 and TRBJ2-1 for the parts outside the CDR3, the full variable domain is KAGVTQTPRYLIKTRGQQVTLSCSPISGHRSVSWYQQTPGQGLQFLFEYFSETQRNKGNFPGRFSGRQFSNSRSEMNVSTLELGDSALYLCASRYSGGAYNEQFFGPGTRLTVL.